This T cell receptor (beta chain) was recovered during a study of T cells in tuberculosis. Study in general: The T cells targeted glucose monomycolate, a mycobacterial lipid, via CD1B.

The CDR3 consists of 14 residues. V lost 5 bases to trimming and J lost 12 bases; unmatched junction nucleotides: 12. Looked up from germline, CDR1 is SEHNR and CDR2 is FQNEAQ (reference sequence). The table lists this clone with a count of one. The protocol was immunoSEQ multiplex PCR, while the TCRdb copy is restricted to in-frame clones and leaves out a portion. The sample carries 80,000 to 90,000 clones, approximately 91% recorded once. After thawing and overnight rest, PBMC were stained with GMM-loaded CD1B tetramer, viability dye and anti-CD3 for sorting. C32 glucose monomycolate from Rhodococcus equi was loaded onto the CD1B tetramers.

The sequence came from an adult woman with latent tuberculosis. Sequenced sample: CD1b-GMM tetramer-negative cells sorted from PBMCs. This chain uses TRBV7-9 with TRBJ2-1; 8 bases align to TRBD2. CDR3 bases: TGTGCCAGCAGCACGAGCGGGGGAGATTCGGTGCAGTTCTTC. It encodes CASSTSGGDSVQFF.